This T cell receptor beta chain came from a study of CDR3 diversity in severe acne. V dropped 7 bases and J dropped 7; count of bases not matched to a gene: 10. The CDR3 has 15 amino acids. CDR1 MNHEY and CDR2 SVGAGI come from the germline V gene. TCRdb analysed the PCR reads with MiXCR anew, one entry per CDR3 protein. There are more than 80,000 distinct CDR3 sequences in the sample; 45% to 55% occur only once, and 11% lies in the top ten. The TCR comes from a male donor with severe acne vulgaris. J is TRBJ2-2 and V is TRBV6-5, with 9 bases identical to TRBD1. Sequenced input: blood. This CDR3 is CASTPGQGPGGELFF. DNA for the CDR3: TGTGCCAGCACCCCCGGACAGGGGCCGGGCGGGGAGCTGTTTTTT.